This T cell receptor beta chain was recovered during a study of blood T cell repertoires in COVID-19. Study at large: Acute and convalescent COVID-19 specimens originated in the United States, Italy and Spain.

V was pared by 5 bases and J by 6 bases, with 4 bases of the junction left unmatched. The CDR3 loop spans 14 amino acids. Germline V gene sequence: CDR1 LNHDA, CDR2 SQIVND (reference sequence). Authors' methods: Amplification with reference gene primers provided the estimates of nucleated cell counts. Some clones are missing from TCRdb's copy, which holds only in-frame ones; the method was immunoSEQ multiplex PCR. The V and J calls and clone size are taken from that table; D and trimming were inferred from the DNA. Of over 120,000 clones listed, more than 75% are singletons. The source material was peripheral blood. The TCR originated in a man in his forties or fifties who had recovered from COVID-19. V usage is TRBV19 and J usage is TRBJ2-3; 11 bases map to TRBD1. The CDR3 region is CASSLRTGGDTQYF. In DNA form, the CDR3 reads TGTGCCAGTAGTTTACGGACAGGGGGCGATACGCAGTATTTT.